Shown below are 25 T cell receptor beta chains from a single sample sequenced in a study of blood T cell repertoires in COVID-19. Repertoires were generated with immunoSEQ multiplex PCR, while TCRdb's copy carries only in-frame clones and drops some. Among approximately 270,000 clones, about 91% were seen once, and the ten largest hold about 1.2%. The sequenced sample consisted of PBMCs or T cells enriched from blood (not recorded which). Receptors were obtained from a human donor in a cohort exposed to, infected with or recovered from COVID-19 (not recorded which). The donor label of this sample is uncertain.

This clone was counted a single time. CDR3 bases: TGTGCCAGCAGCCCCCAGGCGGGTCGTGGTGAAAAACTGTTTTTT. It codes for CASSPQAGRGEKLFF. The genes are TRBV3-1 (or the pseudogene TRBV3-2) and TRBJ1-4; D call uncertain. The V and J ends lost 4 bases and 7 bases respectively, with 16 bases between them. Germline lookup yields CDR1 LGHDT and CDR2 YNNKEL (reference sequence). There are 15 residues in the CDR3.

This chain connects TRBV2 to TRBJ2-7, with D possibly matching TRBD1 (6 bases). CDR1 is SNHLY and CDR2 is FYNNEI in the germline V gene. The CDR3 is made up of 14 amino acids. V dropped 4 bases and J dropped 0 bases, with 10 bases sitting between them. The CDR3 sequence: CASSVRQVSYEQYF. The DNA of the CDR3 is TGTGCCAGCAGTGTGCGACAGGTCTCCTACGAGCAGTACTTC.

The sample holds one count of this clone. This chain uses TRBV7-9 with TRBJ2-1, with 9 bases fitting TRBD2. Germline V gives CDR1 SEHNR, CDR2 FQNEAQ (reference sequence). This CDR3 comprises 17 residues. V was clipped by 1 base and J by 4 bases; unmatched bases: 8. CDR3 sequence: CASSLGGLAGKYNEQFF. The CDR3 DNA follows: TGTGCCAGCAGCTTAGGAGGTCTAGCGGGGAAGTACAATGAGCAGTTCTTC. The variable domain in full, completed from reference TRBV7-9 and TRBJ2-1, reads DTGVSQNPRHKITKRGQNVTFRCDPISEHNRLYWYRQTLGQGPEFLTYFQNEAQLEKSRLLSDRFSAERPKGSFSTLEIQRTEQGDSAMYLCASSLGGLAGKYNEQFFGPGTRLTVL.

This clone was found a few times. This chain links TRBV14 with TRBJ1-1; a weak D match, TRBD1 (5 bases). CDR3 size: 15 residues. Germline V gene lookup returns CDR1 SGHDN and CDR2 FVKESK. V gave up 0 bases and J gave up 2 bases, with 10 bases separating them. CDR3 DNA: TGTGCCAGCAGCCAAGAAGCAGGGTTAAACACTGAAGCTTTCTTT. It codes for CASSQEAGLNTEAFF.

The rearrangement joins TRBV6-1 to TRBJ2-3; 11 bases match TRBD2. The CDR3 runs to 16 residues. From germline, CDR1 is MNHNS and CDR2 SASEGT. V shed 4 bases, J shed 3 bases, and the junction held 6 bases outside the gene matches. The CDR3 nucleotides are TGTGCCAGCAGTGGCCTGTCTAGCGGGGGGACAGATACGCAGTATTTT. The encoded protein is CASSGLSSGGTDTQYF.

The chain links TRBV19 to TRBJ2-1; tentatively, D is TRBD2 (5 bases). The length of the CDR3 is 13 residues. The V end was cut by 4 bases, the J end by 8 bases, with 12 bases between. Looked up from germline, CDR1 is LNHDA and CDR2 is SQIVND (reference sequence). The DNA for the CDR3 is TGTGCCAGTAGTAATCGGGGTGCGGATGAGCAGTTCTTC. Amino acids: CASSNRGADEQFF.

The rearrangement links TRBV5-1 to TRBJ2-1, with 9 nucleotides matching TRBD1. Germline lookup yields CDR1 SGHRS and CDR2 YFSETQ. The CDR3 sequence is 15 residues long. V lost 4 bases, J lost 6 bases, and 8 bases stayed unmatched. For the CDR3, the DNA is TGCGCCAGCAGCCTAAACAGGGGGCGCTTCAATGAGCAGTTCTTC. It encodes CASSLNRGRFNEQFF.

This clone was seen only once. The chain has TRBV5-1 and TRBJ1-6, with 8 positions matching TRBD1. CDR3 length: 15 amino acids. V was pared by 0 bases and J by 7 bases, with 3 bases of the junction left unmatched. CDR1 is SGHRS, CDR2 YFSETQ, per germline. The CDR3 sequence: CASSLDQGANSPLHF. The CDR3 DNA reads TGCGCCAGCAGCTTGGACCAGGGGGCAAATTCACCCCTCCACTTT.

This clone has only one observation. The rearrangement joins TRBV12-5 to TRBJ1-3, with a weak D call TRBD1 (6 bases). V was cut by 2 bases and J by 4 bases, with 9 bases left in between. CDR1 LGHNT and CDR2 FRNRAP come from the germline V gene. The CDR3 length is 14 residues. The CDR3 DNA reads as TGTGCTAGTGGTTTGACAGGGTGGGGAAACACCATATATTTT. Encoded protein: CASGLTGWGNTIYF.

V and J are TRBV19 and TRBJ1-4; D gene ambiguous. Germline-derived CDR1 and CDR2 are LNHDA and SQIVND (reference sequence). V gave up 3 bases and J gave up 13 bases, with 18 bases separating them. The CDR3 runs 14 residues. In DNA form, the CDR3 reads TGTGCCAGTAGTATCGGGGTAAAGGCGGGGAGACTGTTTTTT. As protein: CASSIGVKAGRLFF.

For the CDR3, the DNA is TGTGCCAGCAGTCCCGCGGGGCCTGCCCATAAGTACTTC. Amino acids: CASSPAGPAHKYF. This sequence joins TRBV12-3 or TRBV12-4 and TRBJ2-7; the D gene is possibly TRBD2 (6 bases). The CDR3 contains 13 residues. V dropped 5 bases and J dropped 11 bases, with 19 bases sitting between them.

The chain joins TRBV30 to TRBJ1-2; D perhaps matches TRBD1 (5 bases). The CDR3 length is 15 residues. Trimming took 0 bases from V and 2 from J, leaving 13 bases between them. Germline values: CDR1 GTSNPN, CDR2 SVGIG (reference sequence). This CDR3 reads CAWSVSPGLNYGYTF. The CDR3 DNA reads TGTGCCTGGAGTGTTAGTCCAGGGTTAAACTATGGCTACACCTTC.

CDR3 bases: TGTGCCAGCAGCCGGGGGCCCCGAATGAGCTCCTACGAGCAGTACTTC. Encoded protein: CASSRGPRMSSYEQYF. The chain links TRBV7-8 to TRBJ2-7, with D perhaps given as TRBD1 or TRBD2 (6 bases each). The CDR3 totals 16 residues. Trimming took 5 bases from V and 0 from J, leaving 17 bases between them. Germline lookup yields CDR1 SGHVS and CDR2 FQNEAQ.

This chain joins TRBV5-1 and TRBJ2-2, with a weak D call TRBD1 (6 bases). Per germline, CDR1 SGHRS and CDR2 YFSETQ. This CDR3 is 17 amino acids long. Trimming stripped 2 bases from V and 4 bases from J, with 18 bases between. The CDR3 region has the DNA TGCGCCAGCAGCTTAACCCCAGGGGCGGCGGGCACCGGGGAGCTGTTTTTT. This codes for CASSLTPGAAGTGELFF.

The chain uses TRBV7-3 and TRBJ2-7; 12 bases line up with TRBD2. This CDR3 has 17 amino acids. Germline V gene data show CDR1 as SGHTA and CDR2 as FQGTGA. V shed 5 bases, J shed 7 bases, and the junction held 15 bases outside the gene matches. CDR3 amino acids: CASSDRRTSGAPREQYF. The CDR3 bases are TGTGCCAGCAGCGACAGAAGGACTAGCGGGGCGCCGAGGGAGCAGTACTTC.

V and J are TRBV4-1 and TRBJ2-1, with D uncertain. The CDR3 sequence is 12 residues long. Germline V CDR1 and CDR2: MGHRA, YSYEKL. V lost 1 base and J lost 6, with 4 bases in between. The DNA of the CDR3 is TGCGCCAGCAGCCAAGCGGGCAATGAGCAGTTCTTC. This codes for CASSQAGNEQFF.

This chain connects TRBV19 to TRBJ2-1, with D possibly being TRBD2 (6 bases). The CDR3 sequence is 13 residues long. CDR1 and CDR2 (germline): LNHDA, SQIVND (reference sequence). V gave up 8 bases and J gave up 4 bases, with 12 bases separating them. The DNA of the CDR3 is TGTGCCAGTGCCGGGGGTTTTTACAATGAGCAGTTCTTC. Translated, it gives CASAGGFYNEQFF.

V usage is TRBV5-1 and J usage is TRBJ2-5; TRBD1 aligns across 9 bases. V lost 0 bases and J lost 5; bases outside the gene matches: 8. Germline CDR1 is SGHRS and CDR2 is YFSETQ. The CDR3 has 16 residues. CDR3 amino acids: CASSLAPQGARETQYF. CDR3 in DNA: TGCGCCAGCAGCTTGGCCCCACAGGGGGCGCGCGAGACCCAGTACTTC.

The chain recombines TRBV3-1 (or the pseudogene TRBV3-2) with TRBJ1-1, with TRBD1 matching 7 bases. Germline trimming cut 4 bases from V and 4 bases from J; bases unmatched to any gene: 12. Germline V lookup: CDR1 LGHDT, CDR2 YNNKEL (reference sequence). The length of the CDR3 is 16 residues. CDR3 in amino acids: CASSPLTGVRSTEAFF. CDR3 DNA sequence: TGTGCCAGCAGCCCCTTAACAGGGGTTAGGAGCACTGAAGCTTTCTTT.

This clone was found once. V and J are TRBV4-3 and TRBJ1-2; 9 bases fit TRBD1. CDR1 is LGHNA and CDR2 is YSLEER in the germline V gene. V was pared by 3 bases and J by 7 bases, with 6 bases of the junction left unmatched. The CDR3 has 14 amino acids. The CDR3 coding sequence is TGCGCCAGCAGCCAGAACAGGGGGCAGGGTGGCTACACCTTC. It codes for CASSQNRGQGGYTF.

The genes are TRBV2 and TRBJ2-2, with D tentatively TRBD2 (6 bases). With 5 bases removed from V and 1 base from J, the gap between germline ends came to 17 bases. Germline V gene lookup returns CDR1 SNHLY and CDR2 FYNNEI. There are 17 residues in the CDR3. Here the CDR3 DNA reads TGTGCCAGCAGTCCATTGGACTACTACAGGAACACCGGGGAGCTGTTTTTT. It encodes CASSPLDYYRNTGELFF. Variable domain in full (rest from reference TRBV2 and TRBJ2-2): EPEVTQTPSHQVTQMGQEVILRCVPISNHLYFYWYRQILGQKVEFLVSFYNNEISEKSEIFDDQFSVERPDGSNFTLKIRSTKLEDSAMYFCASSPLDYYRNTGELFFGEGSRLTVL.

This chain connects TRBV29-1 to TRBJ1-2; maybe TRBD1 (5 bases). This CDR3 comprises 16 residues. Germline loops: CDR1 SQVTM, CDR2 ANQGSEA. V lost 6 bases and J lost 6, with 26 bases in between. CDR3 in amino acids: CSVYDSLKSYRHGYTF. The CDR3 bases are TGCAGCGTATACGACAGTCTCAAGTCCTATAGGCATGGCTACACCTTC.

The chain uses TRBV12-3 or TRBV12-4 and TRBJ2-7; a weak D match, TRBD1 (6 bases). With 4 bases removed from V and 6 bases from J, the gap between germline ends came to 10 bases. The CDR3 sequence is 12 residues long. In DNA, the CDR3 is TGTGCCAGCAGTTGGGGGCCGGGCGAGCAGTACTTC. It specifies CASSWGPGEQYF.

In its sample, this clone was seen a few times. CDR3 sequence reads: CAYSAHGYTF. DNA of the CDR3: TGTGCCTACTCCGCCCACGGCTACACCTTC. This chain connects TRBV30 to TRBJ1-2; D is ambiguous. With 7 bases removed from V and 8 bases from J, the gap between germline ends came to 11 bases. CDR1 and CDR2 from the germline V gene are GTSNPN and SVGIG (reference sequence). The CDR3 is made up of 10 amino acids.

This chain uses TRBV2 with TRBJ2-6; D might be TRBD2 (6 bases). CDR1 is SNHLY and CDR2 is FYNNEI in the germline V gene. This CDR3 contains 15 residues. The V end was cut by 6 bases, the J end by 0 bases, with 9 bases between. The CDR3, as DNA: TGTGCCAGCAGGGAGGGGCTCTCTGGGGCCAACGTCCTGACTTTC. It specifies CASREGLSGANVLTF.